This T cell receptor (beta chain) was retrieved from a study of vaccination effects on CD4 cells after COVID-19. Subsequent to 10 days of culture, CD4+ T cells were isolated. Each person got two doses of an mRNA SARS-CoV-2 vaccine, BNT162b2 or mRNA-1273. Fresh IL-2-containing medium replaced half the medium on days 3 and 7. To note about this clone: The antigen is undetermined.

V shed 1 base and J 4 bases; nucleotides not matched to a gene: 2. The CDR3 spans 16 residues. Per germline, CDR1 SGHTA and CDR2 FQGNSA. The repertoire was sequenced with immunoSEQ multiplex PCR; TCRdb's copy has only in-frame clones and lacks some. The data contain about 73,000 clones, less than 75% of them seen just once; the ten biggest clones take up about 2%. Study conclusions and caveats: Early post-infection timepoints were absent, and convalescent patients were few.

V and J are TRBV7-2 and TRBJ2-2; TRBD2 matches at 11 bases. This clonotype originated in a human donor who received a COVID-19 vaccine. The sequencing here drew on CD4+ T cells from PBMCs cultured without peptide, taken after COVID-19 vaccination. As DNA, the CDR3 is TGTGCCAGCAGCTTAGTAGCGGGGGGGCCCACCGGGGAGCTGTTTTTT. Its translation is CASSLVAGGPTGELFF.